This T cell receptor beta chain was sequenced in a study of blood T cell repertoires in COVID-19. In the study overall: PBMCs, B-cell-depleted T cells, or T cells were the source of the cDNA or gDNA that made up the material.

TCRdb's table, derived via immunoSEQ multiplex PCR, lists solely in-frame clones and lacks some. Among roughly 260,000 clones listed, roughly 86% were seen once. The V end lost 5 bases, the J end lost 6 bases, and 11 bases lay between the germline ends. Germline lookup yields CDR1 LNHDA and CDR2 SQIVND (reference sequence). The CDR3 consists of 13 residues. The source is a woman in her forties or fifties with acute or convalescent COVID-19. V and J are TRBV19 and TRBJ2-1; D is possibly TRBD2 (6 bases). Source material: peripheral blood. DNA of the CDR3: TGTGCCAGTAGTTTTAGGGGAGGCAATGAGCAGTTCTTC. Translation gives CASSFRGGNEQFF.